This T cell receptor beta chain was recovered during a study of cytomegalovirus exposure and HLA in healthy donors. Across the study: Of fewer than 450 genotyped donors, 70% to 85% clustered with self-reported Caucasian donors. Study-level findings and limits: The CMV antigen specificity of a few CMV-associated chains was confirmed through in vitro analysis. Overall, 164 TCR beta chains were annotated as cytomegalovirus-associated.

Vbeta (60) and Jbeta (13) primers were used in the PCR. Repertoires were generated with immunoSEQ multiplex PCR, while TCRdb's copy carries only in-frame clones and drops some. The sample records 100,000 to 150,000 clones, approximately 80% being singletons. In regard to this clone: Its matching antigen is unknown.

Losses at the gene ends were 0 bases for V and 1 base for J; bases not matched to a gene: 7. From germline, CDR1 is SGHVS and CDR2 FQNEAQ. This CDR3 comprises 17 residues. This rearrangement joins TRBV7-8 to TRBJ2-3, with 7 bases matching TRBD2. Input material: PBMCs. This TCR was sampled from a man between 35 and 55 years old in good health and CMV-seronegative. This CDR3 reads CASSLALSSGRTDTQYF. CDR3 nucleotide sequence: TGTGCCAGCAGCTTAGCGCTCTCTAGCGGACGCACAGATACGCAGTATTTT.